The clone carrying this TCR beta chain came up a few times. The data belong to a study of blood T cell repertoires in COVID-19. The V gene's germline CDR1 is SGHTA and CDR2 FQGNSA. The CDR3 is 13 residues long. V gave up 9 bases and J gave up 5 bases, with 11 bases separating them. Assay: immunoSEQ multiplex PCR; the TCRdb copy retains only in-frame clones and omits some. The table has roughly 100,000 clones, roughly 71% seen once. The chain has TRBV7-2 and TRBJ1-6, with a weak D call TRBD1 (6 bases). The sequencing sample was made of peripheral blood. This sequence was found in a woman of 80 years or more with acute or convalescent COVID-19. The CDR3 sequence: CASLGQHNSPLHF. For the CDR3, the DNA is TGTGCCAGTCTAGGACAGCATAATTCACCCCTCCACTTT.